These T cell receptor beta chains were read from a single sample in a study of T cell responses to AZD1222 COVID-19 vaccine. The method was immunoSEQ multiplex PCR; TCRdb's version includes in-frame clones alone and lacks a portion of them. The table has 130,000 to 150,000 clones, around 90% seen once; the top ten hold roughly 5.5%. The sequenced sample was peripheral blood, obtained on day 0 of AZD1222 vaccination. All receptors derive from an adult in good health. The CDR3 runs from the conserved cysteine through the conserved F or W. D genes are given only for firm matches. Not all rows give a size; the values are once, few, many and, for expanded clones, a class.

TRBJ2-7	once	TRBV10-3	11	-	TGTGCCATCAGGGGGTTAGGCGAGCAGTACTTC	CAIRGLGEQYF
TRBJ1-3	-	TRBV2	14	-	TGTGCCAGCAAAGGGGCACTCTCTGGAAACACCATATATTTT	CASKGALSGNTIYF
TRBJ1-1	-	TRBV7-9	13	-	TGTGCCAGCAGCTTAGAACGGGGGACTGAAGCTTTCTTT	CASSLERGTEAFF
TRBJ2-5	-	TRBV19	15	-	TGTGCCAGTAGTATAGCTAGGGGACGACAAGAGACCCAGTACTTC	CASSIARGRQETQYF
TRBJ1-2	-	TRBV4-3	15	-	TGCGCCAGCAGCCGGGAGAGAGGCGTACCTTATGGCTACACCTTC	CASSRERGVPYGYTF
TRBJ2-5	-	TRBV6-1	15	-	TGTGCCAGCAGTGAAGCCCGGACAGCCTTAGGGACCCAGTACTTC	CASSEARTALGTQYF
TRBJ2-3	-	TRBV7-2	15	-	TGTGCCAGCAGCTTAAATAGCGGTAGCACAGATACGCAGTATTTT	CASSLNSGSTDTQYF
TRBJ2-7	-	TRBV7-8	14	-	TGTGCCAGCAGCTCTGAAAGCACCCCCTACGAGCAGTACTTC	CASSSESTPYEQYF
TRBJ1-4	-	TRBV13	17	TRBD1	TGTGCCAGCAGCTTATACCCGGGACAGGCCTCTGGTGAAAAACTGTTTTTT	CASSLYPGQASGEKLFF
TRBJ1-5	-	TRBV28	17	-	TGTGCCAGCAGTTTACGGTGGGACAAAGGGAGCAATCAGCCCCAGCATTTT	CASSLRWDKGSNQPQHF
TRBJ2-5	-	TRBV18	14	-	TGTGCCAGCTCCCCCATAGCGGATCAAGAGACCCAGTACTTC	CASSPIADQETQYF
TRBJ1-6	-	TRBV7-2	15	-	TGTGCCAGCAGCTTCGTGGACAGACATAATTCACCCCTCCACTTT	CASSFVDRHNSPLHF
TRBJ2-7	-	TRBV7-8	14	-	TGTGCCAGCAGCACACGACAGGACGGGTCCGAGCAGTACTTC	CASSTRQDGSEQYF
TRBJ1-2	-	TRBV7-3	14	-	TGTGCCAGCAGTTTGGGGGTAGCTAACTATGGCTACACCTTC	CASSLGVANYGYTF
TRBJ1-2	-	TRBV2	14	TRBD1	TGTGCCAGCAGTGAAGAGGGGGCGCGGTATGGCTACACCTTC	CASSEEGARYGYTF
TRBJ1-2	-	TRBV9	12	-	TGTGCCAGCAGCGTAGGGCTCGGCGGCTACACCTTC	CASSVGLGGYTF
TRBJ2-5	-	TRBV6-5	14	TRBD1	TGTGCCAGCAGTTCCGGGACAGGGAAAGAGACCCAGTACTTC	CASSSGTGKETQYF
TRBJ1-3	-	TRBV2	15	-	TGTGCCAGCAGTGTTAACGGGGACTCTGGAAACACCATATATTTT	CASSVNGDSGNTIYF